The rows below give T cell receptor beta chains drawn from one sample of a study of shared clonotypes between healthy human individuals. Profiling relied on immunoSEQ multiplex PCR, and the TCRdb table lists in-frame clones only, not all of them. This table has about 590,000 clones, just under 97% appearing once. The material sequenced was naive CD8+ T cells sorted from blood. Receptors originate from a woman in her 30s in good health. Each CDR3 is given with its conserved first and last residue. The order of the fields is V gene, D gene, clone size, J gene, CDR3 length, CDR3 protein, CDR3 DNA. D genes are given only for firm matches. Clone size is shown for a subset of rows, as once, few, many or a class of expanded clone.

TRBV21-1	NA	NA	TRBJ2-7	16	CASSNPTPEISYEQYF	TGTGCCAGCAGCAATCCTACACCGGAGATTTCCTACGAGCAGTACTTC
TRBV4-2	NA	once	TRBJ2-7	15	CASSHSRGGTYEQYF	TGTGCCAGCAGCCACTCCCGTGGCGGGACCTACGAGCAGTACTTC
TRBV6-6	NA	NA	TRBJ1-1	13	CASSYSPGVRPFF	TGTGCCAGCAGTTACTCACCAGGGGTTCGGCCTTTCTTT
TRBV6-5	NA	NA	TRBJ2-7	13	CASSIGTDYEQYF	TGTGCCAGCAGCATCGGGACGGACTACGAGCAGTACTTC
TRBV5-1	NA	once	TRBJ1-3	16	CASSLAQASSGNTIYF	TGCGCCAGCAGCTTGGCCCAGGCCAGCTCTGGAAACACCATATATTTT
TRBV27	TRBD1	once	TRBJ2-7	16	CASSPHPGTASYEQYF	TGTGCCAGCAGCCCCCATCCCGGGACAGCCTCCTACGAGCAGTACTTC
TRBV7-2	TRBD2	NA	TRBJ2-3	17	CASSSLRSGRDTDTQYF	TGTGCCAGCAGCTCCCTGCGAAGCGGGAGGGATACAGATACGCAGTATTTT
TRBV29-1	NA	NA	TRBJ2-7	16	CSVETSRDGLTYEQYF	TGCAGCGTTGAGACTTCCCGGGACGGACTCACCTACGAGCAGTACTTC
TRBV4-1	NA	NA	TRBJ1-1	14	CASSQRRENTEAFF	TGCGCCAGCAGCCAAAGGCGGGAGAACACTGAAGCTTTCTTT
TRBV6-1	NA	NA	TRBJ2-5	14	CASSEASSGATQYF	TGTGCCAGCAGTGAAGCCTCCAGTGGCGCGACCCAGTACTTC
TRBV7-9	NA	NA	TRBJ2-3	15	CASSPARGVTDTQYF	TGTGCCAGCAGCCCAGCCAGGGGGGTGACGGATACGCAGTATTTT
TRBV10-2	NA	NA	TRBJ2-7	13	CASSGWPTYEQYF	TGCGCCAGCAGTGGGTGGCCTACCTACGAGCAGTACTTC
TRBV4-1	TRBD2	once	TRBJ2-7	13	CASSQWTSREQYF	TGCGCCAGCAGCCAATGGACTAGCCGCGAGCAGTACTTC
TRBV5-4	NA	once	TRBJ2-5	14	CASSYGPGWETQYF	TGTGCCAGCAGCTACGGTCCAGGCTGGGAGACCCAGTACTTC
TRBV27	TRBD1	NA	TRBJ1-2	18	CASSSSPGTGTSNYGYTF	TGTGCCAGCAGTTCTTCCCCCGGGACAGGGACATCTAACTATGGCTACACCTTC
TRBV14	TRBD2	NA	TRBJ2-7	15	CASSAGTSGTYEQYF	TGTGCCAGCAGCGCTGGGACTAGCGGGACGTACGAGCAGTACTTC
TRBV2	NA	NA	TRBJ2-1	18	CASSESRIVGHTYNEQFF	TGTGCCAGCAGTGAATCCCGGATTGTGGGCCATACATACAATGAGCAGTTCTTC
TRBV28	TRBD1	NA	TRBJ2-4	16	CASSPGTDLAKNIQYF	TGTGCCAGCAGTCCCGGGACAGACTTAGCCAAAAACATTCAGTACTTC
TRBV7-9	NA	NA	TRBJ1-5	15	CASSLAGDSNQPQHF	TGTGCCAGCAGCTTAGCCGGGGATAGCAATCAGCCCCAGCATTTT
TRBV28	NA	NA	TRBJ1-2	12	CASSLDTRGYTF	TGTGCCAGCAGTTTGGACACTCGTGGCTACACCTTC
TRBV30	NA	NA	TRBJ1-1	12	CAWRGVRPGAFF	TGTGCCTGGAGGGGGGTTCGGCCTGGAGCTTTCTTT
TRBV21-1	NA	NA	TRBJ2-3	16	CASSSGGGRFADTQYF	TGTGCCAGCAGCTCAGGTGGCGGGAGATTTGCAGATACGCAGTATTTT
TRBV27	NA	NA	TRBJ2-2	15	CASSLLSGETGELFF	TGTGCCAGCAGTTTATTGTCAGGGGAGACCGGGGAGCTGTTTTTT
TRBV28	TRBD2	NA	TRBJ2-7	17	CASSALRTLAGGYEQYF	TGTGCCAGCAGCGCACTTAGAACCCTAGCGGGAGGGTACGAGCAGTACTTC
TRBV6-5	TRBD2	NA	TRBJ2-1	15	CASSYWTSGRNEQFF	TGTGCCAGCAGTTATTGGACTAGCGGGAGGAATGAGCAGTTCTTC
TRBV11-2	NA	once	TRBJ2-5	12	CASSLAQETQYF	TGTGCCAGCAGCTTAGCTCAGGAGACCCAGTACTTC
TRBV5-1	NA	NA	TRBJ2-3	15	CASSPTYIPTDTQYF	TGCGCCAGCAGCCCCACTTACATCCCCACAGATACGCAGTATTTT
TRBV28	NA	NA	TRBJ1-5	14	CATSPDNSNQPQHF	TGTGCCACCAGCCCCGACAATAGCAATCAGCCCCAGCATTTT
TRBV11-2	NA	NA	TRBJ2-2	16	CASSPTGRGLAGELFF	TGTGCCAGCAGCCCGACGGGGAGGGGGCTAGCCGGGGAGCTGTTTTTT
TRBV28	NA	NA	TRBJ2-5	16	CASSPNLFDYLVGQYF	TGTGCCAGCAGCCCTAACCTTTTCGACTATTTGGTCGGGCAGTACTTC
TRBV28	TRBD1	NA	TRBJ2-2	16	CASSLWAGGVPGELFF	TGTGCCAGCAGTTTGTGGGCAGGGGGCGTACCCGGGGAGCTGTTTTTT
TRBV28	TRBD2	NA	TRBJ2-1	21	CASSPFPGTSGRTAEGNEQFF	TGTGCCAGCAGTCCCTTTCCCGGGACTAGCGGGAGGACCGCTGAGGGGAATGAGCAGTTCTTC
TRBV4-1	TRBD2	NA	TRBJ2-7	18	CASSQDRLGGSIIYEQYF	TGCGCCAGCAGCCAAGATCGTTTAGGCGGGAGCATCATTTACGAGCAGTACTTC
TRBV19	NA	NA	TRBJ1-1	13	CASSIWGNTEAFF	TGTGCCAGTAGTATTTGGGGAAACACTGAAGCTTTCTTT
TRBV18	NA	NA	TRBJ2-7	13	CASSPSSSYEQYF	TGTGCCAGCTCACCAAGTTCCTCCTACGAGCAGTACTTC
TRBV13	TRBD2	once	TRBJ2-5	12	CANPGLQETQYF	TGTGCCAACCCGGGACTACAAGAGACCCAGTACTTC
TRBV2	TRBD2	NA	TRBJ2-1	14	CASSESTSVNEQFF	TGTGCCAGCAGTGAATCGACTAGCGTCAATGAGCAGTTCTTC
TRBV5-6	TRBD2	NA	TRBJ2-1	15	CASSLEAGGYNEQFF	TGTGCCAGCAGCTTGGAGGCGGGAGGGTACAATGAGCAGTTCTTC
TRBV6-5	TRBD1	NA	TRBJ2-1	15	CASSYSGQGYNEQFF	TGTGCCAGCAGTTACTCCGGACAGGGATACAATGAGCAGTTCTTC
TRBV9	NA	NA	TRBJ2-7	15	CASSVEDRQAYEQYF	TGTGCCAGCAGCGTAGAAGACAGGCAGGCCTACGAGCAGTACTTC
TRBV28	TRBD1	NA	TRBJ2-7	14	CASRDGQGSYEQYF	TGTGCCAGCAGGGACGGACAGGGGTCCTACGAGCAGTACTTC
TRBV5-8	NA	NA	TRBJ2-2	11	CASPFPGELFF	TGTGCCAGCCCCTTCCCCGGGGAGCTGTTTTTT
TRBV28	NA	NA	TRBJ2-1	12	CASSPGYNEQFF	TGTGCCAGCAGTCCCGGATACAATGAGCAGTTCTTC
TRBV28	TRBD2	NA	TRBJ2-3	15	CASSQRLAGGVTQYF	TGTGCCAGCAGCCAGAGACTAGCGGGGGGTGTTACGCAGTATTTT
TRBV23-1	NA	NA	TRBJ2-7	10	CANEGYEQYF	TGCGCCAACGAAGGCTACGAGCAGTACTTC